Below, 7 T cell receptor beta chains from the same sample are listed, as sequenced in a study of neurological immune-mediated disorders. TCRdb reanalysed the 5' RACE reads using MiXCR and keeps one entry per CDR3 protein. The table includes around 90,000 distinct CDR3 sequences, about 13% detected once. Time point in this sample: longitudinal time-point 2. Sequencing was carried out using PBMCs. These receptors were collected from a female donor with HTLV-1-associated myelopathy (HAM/TSP).

This clonotype was counted many times. The rearrangement links TRBV12-3 or TRBV12-4 to TRBJ2-2, with TRBD2 matching over 7 bases. V lost 3 bases and J lost 7; bases outside the gene matches: 11. This CDR3 has 16 residues. CDR3 protein: CASSFLILGRGGELFF. The DNA of the CDR3 is TGTGCCAGCAGTTTCCTCATTTTGGGGAGGGGCGGGGAGCTGTTTTTT.

This clonotype was picked up many times. V usage is TRBV28 and J usage is TRBJ2-4; 8 nucleotides line up with TRBD1. J lost 3 bases, V lost 4 bases, and 8 bases had no gene match. Germline values: CDR1 MDHEN, CDR2 SYDVKM. The length of the CDR3 is 16 residues. This chain's CDR3 is CASSSTYRGDKNIQYF. The CDR3, as DNA: TGTGCCAGCAGTTCCACCTACAGGGGGGACAAAAACATTCAGTACTTC.

The sample holds many counts of this clonotype. The rearrangement joins TRBV14 to TRBJ2-4; 11 positions match TRBD1. V lost 2 bases, J lost 16 bases, and 16 bases stayed unmatched. The CDR3 has 16 amino acids. Germline-derived CDR1 and CDR2 are SGHDN and FVKESK. In DNA, the CDR3 is TGTGCCAGCAGCCAAATAGCCCCCGGACAGGGGGCGATTTTATACTTC. This encodes CASSQIAPGQGAILYF.

This clonotype was observed at least ten times. The CDR3 spells CATSDQGQGDYEQYF. The CDR3 DNA sequence: TGTGCCACCAGTGACCAAGGACAGGGCGACTACGAGCAGTACTTC. The rearrangement links TRBV24-1 to TRBJ2-7, with 8 bases lining up with TRBD1. The CDR3 has 15 residues. Germline V gene sequence: CDR1 KGHDR, CDR2 SFDVKD. V lost 4 bases to trimming and J lost 3 bases; unmatched junction nucleotides: 7.

This clonotype was seen repeatedly, ten times or more. This chain uses TRBV5-1 with TRBJ2-2; the D is unclear. Trimming removed 0 bases at V and 7 bases at J, with 10 bases between. CDR1 and CDR2 (germline): SGHRS, YFSETQ. The CDR3 is 14 amino acids. CDR3 DNA sequence: TGCGCCAGCAGCTTGGGTGTGGGTAACGGGGAGCTGTTTTTT. The encoded protein is CASSLGVGNGELFF. The full variable domain, in which reference TRBV5-1 and TRBJ2-2 provide the parts outside the CDR3, is KAGVTQTPRYLIKTRGQQVTLSCSPISGHRSVSWYQQTPGQGLQFLFEYFSETQRNKGNFPGRFSGRQFSNSRSEMNVSTLELGDSALYLCASSLGVGNGELFFGEGSRLTVL.

This clonotype was picked up many times. The rearrangement uses TRBV7-9 and TRBJ2-1; the match to TRBD1 covers 7 bases. Germline V CDR1 and CDR2: SEHNR, FQNEAQ (reference sequence). This CDR3 region has 16 residues. V shed 5 bases and J 7 bases; nucleotides not matched to a gene: 14. The CDR3 nucleotides read TGTGCCAGCAGCCCAATACTACAGGGGTACGGGAATGAGCAGTTCTTC. Its protein is CASSPILQGYGNEQFF.

In DNA form, the CDR3 reads TGCAGTGCTAGCGAGGCAGGGAGCTATGGCTACACCTTC. Amino acid sequence: CSASEAGSYGYTF. This chain uses TRBV20-1 with TRBJ1-2; maybe TRBD1 (5 bases). V lost 3 bases and J lost 4, with 12 bases in between. The CDR3 is 13 amino acids. In germline, CDR1 is DFQATT, CDR2 SNEGSKA (reference sequence).